What follows are 9 T cell receptor beta chains derived from one specimen sequenced in a study of molecular identifiers for immune sequencing clone quantification. TCRdb analysed the PCR reads with MiXCR anew, one entry per CDR3 protein. The table includes roughly 320,000 distinct CDR3 sequences, roughly 23% detected once. Sample: naive CD8+ T cells from blood, with Jurkat cell RNA spiked in. Specified subset: FACS-sorted CD8+CD4-CCR7+CD45RA+ naive T cells. The receptors here all came from a human donor in good health. Some libraries in this study had Jurkat cell RNA spiked in.

This clonotype was seen at least ten times. The chain has TRBV4-1 and TRBJ2-7; TRBD2 might be the D (6 bases). The CDR3 contains 15 residues. V was trimmed by 1 base and J by 5 bases, leaving 15 bases between them. CDR1 and CDR2 (germline): MGHRA, YSYEKL. This CDR3 is CASSQAATRSHEQYF. CDR3 nucleotides: TGCGCCAGCAGCCAAGCCGCGACTAGGTCCCACGAGCAGTACTTC.

The V gene is TRBV13, the J gene TRBJ1-1, with 7 positions matching TRBD1. V was clipped by 5 bases and J by 2 bases; unmatched bases: 8. Germline assignment: CDR1 PRHDT and CDR2 FYEKMQ (reference sequence). The CDR3 consists of 15 residues. The CDR3 coding sequence is TGTGCCAGCAGCCGATGGGACAGCCCTAACACTGAAGCTTTCTTT. This translates into CASSRWDSPNTEAFF.

The chain links TRBV3-1 to TRBJ2-2; D is perhaps TRBD1 or TRBD2 (5 bases each). Trimming pared 5 bases from V and 1 base from J, leaving 14 bases between. The V gene's germline CDR1 is LGHDT and CDR2 YNNKEL (reference sequence). This CDR3 contains 16 residues. The CDR3 sequence is CASSGWDGKNTGELFF. In DNA form, the CDR3 reads TGTGCCAGCAGCGGTTGGGACGGGAAGAACACCGGGGAGCTGTTTTTT.

The rearrangement joins TRBV4-3 to TRBJ2-1; D is undetermined. From germline, CDR1 is LGHNA and CDR2 YSLEER. V shed 0 bases and J shed 0 bases, with 9 bases lying between them. The CDR3 has 16 residues. The CDR3 region is CASSQEGPSSYNEQFF. For the CDR3, the DNA is TGCGCCAGCAGCCAAGAAGGCCCGAGCTCCTACAATGAGCAGTTCTTC.

In its sample, this clonotype was seen many times. The rearrangement links TRBV29-1 to TRBJ2-1, with D unclear. The germline gives CDR1 SQVTM, CDR2 ANQGSEA. V lost 5 bases to trimming and J lost 9 bases, with 14 bases between them. The CDR3 loop spans 12 amino acids. The CDR3 coding sequence is TGCAGCGTTCTCCTACCCGCCGGTGAGCAGTTCTTC. Protein product: CSVLLPAGEQFF.

This clonotype was found many times. This chain connects TRBV24-1 to TRBJ2-3; TRBD1 matches 11 bases. Germline trimming cut 9 bases from V and 5 bases from J; bases unmatched to any gene: 3. Looked up from germline, CDR1 is KGHDR and CDR2 is SFDVKD. This CDR3 region has 13 residues. The CDR3 DNA reads TGTGCCACCGCAGGGACAGGGGGAGATACGCAGTATTTT. This gives the protein CATAGTGGDTQYF.

The table lists this clonotype with many counts. V usage is TRBV28 and J usage is TRBJ2-6; 12 nucleotides agree with TRBD1. Trimming took 11 bases from V and 2 from J; bases not matched to a gene: 10. The V gene's germline CDR1 is MDHEN and CDR2 SYDVKM. This CDR3 is built from 17 residues. DNA for the CDR3: TGTGCCGGTGGTCCGGGACAGGGGGCAACTGGGGCCAACGTCCTGACTTTC. Residues: CAGGPGQGATGANVLTF.

This clonotype was found a few times. The chain uses TRBV12-3 or TRBV12-4 and TRBJ2-3; D uncertain. The CDR3 has 10 amino acids. The CDR3 nucleotides are TGTGTAACCGGAGCAGATACGCAGTATTTT. Translated, it gives CVTGADTQYF.

The chain uses TRBV7-9 and TRBJ2-1; D uncertain. This CDR3 region has 10 residues. V lost 10 bases and J 9 bases, leaving 10 bases between the germline ends. Germline CDR1 is SEHNR and CDR2 is FQNEAQ (reference sequence). The CDR3 region is CATGPGEQFF. CDR3 DNA: TGTGCCACCGGGCCTGGTGAGCAGTTCTTC.